Shown below are 7 T cell receptor beta chains from a single sample sequenced in a study of cytomegalovirus exposure and HLA in healthy donors. PCR involved 60 Vbeta and 13 Jbeta primers. Clones were sequenced by immunoSEQ multiplex PCR, and TCRdb holds only the in-frame ones, with some missing. The sample includes about 180,000 clones, around 79% of them seen just once. Specimen: PBMCs. These receptors all come from a woman aged 45-65 years in good health and CMV-seronegative.

This clone was observed a few times. The genes are TRBV5-4 and TRBJ1-2, with D unclear. Germline CDR1 SGHNT, CDR2 YYREEE (reference sequence). Trimming stripped 3 bases from V and 2 bases from J, with 14 bases between. The CDR3 has 15 residues. CDR3 region: CASSWKILGNYGYTF. CDR3 sequence (DNA): TGTGCCAGCAGCTGGAAAATACTCGGGAACTATGGCTACACCTTC.

The chain joins TRBV5-1 to TRBJ2-7; TRBD2 aligns across 8 bases. The CDR3 runs to 16 residues. After removal of 0 bases from V and 5 bases from J, the junction contained 10 bases not matched to a gene. From germline, CDR1 is SGHRS and CDR2 YFSETQ. CDR3 DNA sequence: TGCGCCAGCAGCTTGGAGGAGAGCGGGAGATTCAACGAGCAGTACTTC. Translated: CASSLEESGRFNEQYF.

CDR3 amino acids: CASSHLGLRGSYEQYF. In DNA form, the CDR3 reads TGCGCCAGCAGCCATTTGGGACTAAGGGGCTCCTACGAGCAGTACTTC. The chain has TRBV4-1 and TRBJ2-7, with TRBD2 matching 7 bases. With 3 bases clipped from V and 0 bases from J, the junction kept 8 bases outside the gene matches. There are 16 residues in the CDR3. Germline CDR1 MGHRA, CDR2 YSYEKL.

The chain joins TRBV9 to TRBJ1-5; D possibly corresponds to TRBD1 (5 bases). In germline, CDR1 is SGDLS, CDR2 YYNGEE. V lost 0 bases, J lost 3 bases, and 7 bases lay in between. This CDR3 contains 14 residues. The DNA for the CDR3 is TGTGCCAGCAGCGTAGAGGGGCTCAATCAGCCCCAGCATTTT. As protein: CASSVEGLNQPQHF.

This clone was seen more than once but under ten times. The rearrangement joins TRBV7-9 to TRBJ2-7; D remains ambiguous. Germline CDR1 is SEHNR and CDR2 is FQNEAQ (reference sequence). Trimming took off 2 bases at V and 2 bases at J, with 4 bases between the two ends. CDR3 length: 12 residues. The chain's CDR3 is CASSLIAYEQYF. The CDR3 bases are TGTGCCAGCAGCTTAATAGCCTACGAGCAGTACTTC.

The CDR3 nucleotides read TGTGCCAGCAGTAGCCCGGGACTAGCGGGAGTAGAGACCCAGTACTTC. The encoded protein is CASSSPGLAGVETQYF. The J gene is TRBJ2-5, the V gene TRBV28; 14 bases match TRBD2. This CDR3 is built from 16 residues. V gave up 5 bases and J gave up 4 bases; unmatched junction bases: 6. Germline V lookup: CDR1 MDHEN, CDR2 SYDVKM.

CDR3 residues: CASSQDVQSTDTQYF. CDR3 DNA: TGCGCCAGCAGCCAAGACGTCCAGAGCACAGATACGCAGTATTTT. The chain links TRBV4-1 to TRBJ2-3; D gene unclear. The ends were cut back, 0 bases at V and 0 bases at J, with 7 bases in the middle. The length of the CDR3 is 15 residues. Germline CDR1 is MGHRA and CDR2 is YSYEKL.